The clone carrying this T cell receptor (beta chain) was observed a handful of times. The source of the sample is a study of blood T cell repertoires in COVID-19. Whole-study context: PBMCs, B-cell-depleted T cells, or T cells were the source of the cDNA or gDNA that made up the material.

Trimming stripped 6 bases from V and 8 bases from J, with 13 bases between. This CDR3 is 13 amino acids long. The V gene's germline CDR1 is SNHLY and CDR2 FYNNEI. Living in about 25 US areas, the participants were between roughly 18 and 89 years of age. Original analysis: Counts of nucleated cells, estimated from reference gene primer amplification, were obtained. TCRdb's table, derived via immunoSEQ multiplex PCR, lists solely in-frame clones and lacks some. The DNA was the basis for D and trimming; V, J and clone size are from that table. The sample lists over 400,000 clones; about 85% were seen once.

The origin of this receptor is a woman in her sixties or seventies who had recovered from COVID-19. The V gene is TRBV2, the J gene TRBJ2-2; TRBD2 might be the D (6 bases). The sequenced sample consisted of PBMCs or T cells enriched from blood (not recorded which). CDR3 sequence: CASRPGGVGELFF. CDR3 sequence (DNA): TGTGCCAGCAGACCCGGAGGGGTGGGGGAGCTGTTTTTT.